This TCR beta chain was recorded in a study of T cell changes during pregnancy in multiple sclerosis. The table came from immunoSEQ multiplex PCR; TCRdb's copy has only in-frame clones and leaves some out. The table records 40,000 to 55,000 clones, less than 95% of them present only once. This CDR3 is 13 amino acids long. CDR1 SQVTM and CDR2 ANQGSEA come from the germline V gene. Trimming removed 8 bases from V and 0 bases from J; junction bases left unmatched: 4. This clonotype was obtained from a female donor with multiple sclerosis, enrolled in a pregnancy study. The specimen comprised CD8+ T cells from peripheral blood mononuclear cells, sampled in the second trimester of pregnancy. V and J are TRBV29-1 and TRBJ1-1, with TRBD1 identical over 9 bases. This CDR3 is CSIGTGMNTEAFF. CDR3 sequence (DNA): TGCAGCATAGGGACAGGGATGAACACTGAAGCTTTCTTT. The whole variable domain, remainder taken from reference TRBV29-1 and TRBJ1-1, is SAVISQKPSRDICQRGTSLTIQCQVDSQVTMMFWYRQQPGQSLTLIATANQGSEATYESGFVIDKFPISRPNLTFSTLTVSNMSPEDSSIYLCSIGTGMNTEAFFGQGTRLTVV.